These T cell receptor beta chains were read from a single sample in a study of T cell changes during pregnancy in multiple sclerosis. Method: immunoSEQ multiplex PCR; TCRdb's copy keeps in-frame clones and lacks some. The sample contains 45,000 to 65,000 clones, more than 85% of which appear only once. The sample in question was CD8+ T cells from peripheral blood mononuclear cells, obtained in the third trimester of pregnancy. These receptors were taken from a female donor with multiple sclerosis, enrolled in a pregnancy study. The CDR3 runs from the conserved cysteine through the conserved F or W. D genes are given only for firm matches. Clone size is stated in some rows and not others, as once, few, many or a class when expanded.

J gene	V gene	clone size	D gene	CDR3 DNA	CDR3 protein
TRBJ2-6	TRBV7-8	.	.	TGTGCCAGCAGCTTAGATTATAGGGGGGGGGCCAACGTCCTGACTTTC	CASSLDYRGGANVLTF
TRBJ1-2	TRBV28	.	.	TGTGCCAGCAGCATTAACTATGGCTACACCTTC	CASSINYGYTF
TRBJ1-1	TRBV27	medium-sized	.	TGTGCCAGCAGTATGACTCCGCGTCGCACTGAAGCTTTCTTT	CASSMTPRRTEAFF
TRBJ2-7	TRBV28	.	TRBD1	TGTGCCAGCAGTTGGTTGGGACAGGGAGGGTCCTACGAGCAGTACTTC	CASSWLGQGGSYEQYF
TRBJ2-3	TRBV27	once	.	TGTGCCAGCAGTTCCGTCACAGATACGCAGTATTTT	CASSSVTDTQYF
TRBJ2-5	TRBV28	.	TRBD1	TGTGCCAGCAGTCGGGCCCACAGGGGGCGAGAGACCCAGTACTTC	CASSRAHRGRETQYF
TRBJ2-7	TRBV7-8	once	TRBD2	TGTGCCAGCAGCCTCAACGTCCTAGCGGGAGGAGACGAGCAGTACTTC	CASSLNVLAGGDEQYF
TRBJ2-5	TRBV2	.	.	TGTGCCAGCAGTGTAGGGGAAGAGACCCAGTACTTC	CASSVGEETQYF
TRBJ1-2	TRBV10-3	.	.	TGTGCCATCAGTGATGGAGGTTGGGGTTATGGCTACACCTTC	CAISDGGWGYGYTF
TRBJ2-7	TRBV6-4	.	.	TGTGCCAGCAGTGTCCCACTACCACAGGGTAGATTTTCTTACGAGCAGTACTTC	CASSVPLPQGRFSYEQYF
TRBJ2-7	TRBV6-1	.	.	TGTGCCAGCAGTGTGCACCTAACCTACGAGCAGTACTTC	CASSVHLTYEQYF
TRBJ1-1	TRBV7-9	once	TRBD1	TGTGCCAGCAACGAGATCGGGACAGGGGAAGCTTTCTTT	CASNEIGTGEAFF
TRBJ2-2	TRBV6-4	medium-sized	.	TGTGCCAGCAGTGACTCTAGCGGGAACACCGGGGAGCTGTTTTTT	CASSDSSGNTGELFF
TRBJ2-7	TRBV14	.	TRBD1	TGTGCCAGCAGCTCACCCGACAGGGGCTACGAGCAGTACTTC	CASSSPDRGYEQYF
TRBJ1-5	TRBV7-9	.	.	TGTGCCAGCAGCCAGACAAGTAGCAATCAGCCCCAGCATTTT	CASSQTSSNQPQHF
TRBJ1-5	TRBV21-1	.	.	TGTGCCAGCAGCAGGCCGGGACAGGGGGTTAAGGAGGTGAGAGGCAAGGGCCACAATCAGCCCCAGCATTTT	CASSRPGQGVKEVRGKGHNQPQHF
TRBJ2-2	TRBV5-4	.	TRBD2	TGTGCCAGCAGCTCTCCATCCGGGACTAGCGGTCCCTCGAACACCGGGGAGCTGTTTTTT	CASSSPSGTSGPSNTGELFF
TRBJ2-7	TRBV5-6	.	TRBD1	TGTGCCAGCAGCCCGCTCGACAGGGTCCACGAGCAGTACTTC	CASSPLDRVHEQYF
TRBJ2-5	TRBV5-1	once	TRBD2	TGCGCCAGCAGCTTAGGGACTAGCGGCCAAGAGACCCAGTACTTC	CASSLGTSGQETQYF
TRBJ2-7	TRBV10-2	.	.	TGCGCCAGCAGTACATCGACAGCCTACGAGCAGTACTTC	CASSTSTAYEQYF
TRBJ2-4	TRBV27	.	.	TGTGCCAGCAGTTCACCGAACCGGGGAGAGGACATTCAGTACTTC	CASSSPNRGEDIQYF
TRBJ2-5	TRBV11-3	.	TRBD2	TGTGCCAGCAGCTTAGCTTGGCTAGCGGGAGGTGGGGGGGAGACCCAGTACTTC	CASSLAWLAGGGGETQYF
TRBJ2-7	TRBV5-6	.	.	TGTGCCAGCAGCTTGGCAGAGGGAAGCTACGAGCAGTACTTC	CASSLAEGSYEQYF
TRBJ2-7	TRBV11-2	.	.	TGTGCCAGCGGCTCCGGCAGGGCAAACGAGCAGTACTTC	CASGSGRANEQYF
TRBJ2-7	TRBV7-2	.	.	TGTGCCAGCAGCCCAGACTACGAGCAGTACTTC	CASSPDYEQYF
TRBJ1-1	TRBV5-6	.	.	TGTGCCAGCAGCTCCCCATTCAGGGTTTACGCTGAAGCTTTCTTT	CASSSPFRVYAEAFF
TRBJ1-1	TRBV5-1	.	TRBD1	TGCGCCAGCAGCTGGACAGGAGGAAACACTGAAGCTTTCTTT	CASSWTGGNTEAFF
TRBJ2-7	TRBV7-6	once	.	TGTGCCAGCAGCTTAGGGGGGCCGTACGAGCAGTACTTC	CASSLGGPYEQYF
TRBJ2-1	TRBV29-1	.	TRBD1	TGCAGCGCCGGGGACAGGGAATTTGTAAATGAGCAGTTCTTC	CSAGDREFVNEQFF
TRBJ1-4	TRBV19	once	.	TGTGCCAGTAGTACGGGGTTAAATGAAAAACTGTTTTTT	CASSTGLNEKLFF
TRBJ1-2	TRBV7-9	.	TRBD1	TGTGCCAGCAGCTTGGGACAGGGGTCTAACTATGGCTACACCTTC	CASSLGQGSNYGYTF
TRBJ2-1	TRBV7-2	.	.	TGTGCCAGCAGCTCAGGCTACAATGAGCAGTTCTTC	CASSSGYNEQFF
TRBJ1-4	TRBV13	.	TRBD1	TGTGCCAGCAGCCTTCGACAGGGTAATGAAAAACTGTTTTTT	CASSLRQGNEKLFF
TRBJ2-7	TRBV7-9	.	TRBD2	TGTGCCAGCAGCTTAGGGGAGGGCAGGGTCAGATACGAGCAGTACTTC	CASSLGEGRVRYEQYF
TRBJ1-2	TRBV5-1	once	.	TGCGCCAGCAGCGGGGGACAATACTATGGCTACACCTTC	CASSGGQYYGYTF
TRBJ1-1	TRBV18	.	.	TGTGCCAGCTCACCAAGCGGCAGTGGGAATGAAGCTTTCTTT	CASSPSGSGNEAFF
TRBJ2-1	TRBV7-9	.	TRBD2	TGTGCCAGCAGCTTAAGCGGGGCGAGCTCCTACAATGAGCAGTTCTTC	CASSLSGASSYNEQFF